This T cell receptor beta chain was identified in a study of beta chain features in type 1 diabetes. Study-wide results and caveats: In all four CD4+ subsets, TCRB CDR3 length was significantly, moderately reduced in type 1 diabetes. High TCR expression in some cells could lead to their over-representation in cDNA sequencing. Patients' naive, central memory and regulatory TCRB repertoires appeared more alike than those of healthy donors.

Blood was drawn once from each donor into heparinised tubes. The draws averaged approximately 120 mL. Concerning this clone: Its specificity is not known.

Expressed TCRB transcripts got sequenced, as all isolated RNA was reverse transcribed. Clones were read by immunoSEQ multiplex PCR, and TCRdb kept only the in-frame ones, dropping some. The sample consists of 600,000 to 700,000 clones, 9.5% to 15% of them appearing once. Material: naive CD4+ T cells from blood. This clonotype originated in a man under 40 with type 1 diabetes.

The CDR3 loop reads CASSLPSLNYGYTF. The CDR3 nucleotides read TGTGCCAGCAGTCTACCCAGCCTTAACTATGGCTACACCTTC. The genes are TRBV28 and TRBJ1-2; D remains unclear. Germline assignment: CDR1 MDHEN and CDR2 SYDVKM. Trimming removed 5 bases from V and 1 base from J, with 11 bases in between. The CDR3 loop spans 14 amino acids.